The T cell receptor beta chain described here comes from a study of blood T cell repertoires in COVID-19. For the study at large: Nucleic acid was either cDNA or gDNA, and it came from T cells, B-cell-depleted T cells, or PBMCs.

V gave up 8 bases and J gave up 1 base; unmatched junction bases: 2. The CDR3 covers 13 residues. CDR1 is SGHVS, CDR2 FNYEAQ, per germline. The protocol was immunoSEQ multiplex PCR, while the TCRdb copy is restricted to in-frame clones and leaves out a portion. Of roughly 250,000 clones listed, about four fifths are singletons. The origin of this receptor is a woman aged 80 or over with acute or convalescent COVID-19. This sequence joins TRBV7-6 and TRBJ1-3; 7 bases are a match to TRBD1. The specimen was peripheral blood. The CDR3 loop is CASGTASGNTIYF. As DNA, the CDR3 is TGTGCCAGCGGGACAGCGTCTGGAAACACCATATATTTT.